Listed below are T cell receptor beta chains from one sample, sequenced in a study of T cells in localized non-small cell lung cancer. Repertoires were generated with immunoSEQ multiplex PCR, while TCRdb's copy carries only in-frame clones and drops some. The table shows about 59,000 clones, with roughly 90% occurring only once. The starting material was peripheral blood, obtained before any cancer treatment. These receptors all come from a man aged 40 to 70 with stage I lung adenocarcinoma. Each CDR3 is given with its conserved first and last residue. The order of the fields is V gene, J gene, D gene, CDR3 DNA, CDR3 protein. A D gene is named only where the DNA matches it firmly.

>TRBV7-9|TRBJ2-5|.
TGTGCCAGCAGCCAACTGGGGTCCGGTGACCAGACCCAGTACTTC
CASSQLGSGDQTQYF
>TRBV28|TRBJ2-7|.
TGTGCCAGCAGGAACACGGGGGGCAACGAGCAGTACTTC
CASRNTGGNEQYF
>TRBV7-3|TRBJ2-3|TRBD2
TGTGCCAGCAGTACCCTAGCGGCTAGCACAGATACGCAGTATTTT
CASSTLAASTDTQYF
>TRBV30|TRBJ2-1|TRBD1
TGTGCCTGGAGTGGGCCCGGGACAGGGTGGAGTGAGCAGTTCTTC
CAWSGPGTGWSEQFF
>TRBV11-2|TRBJ2-1|TRBD1
TGTGCCAGCAGCTCTATTGACAGGGGGCTATCCAATGAGCAGTTCTTC
CASSSIDRGLSNEQFF
>TRBV28|TRBJ1-1|TRBD1
TGTGCCAGCACCCAGGGGGGCACTGAAGCTTTCTTT
CASTQGGTEAFF
>TRBV7-3|TRBJ2-3|TRBD2
TGTGCCAGCAGCTCTGGACTAGCGGGAGCGAGCGATACGCAGTATTTT
CASSSGLAGASDTQYF
>TRBV7-9|TRBJ1-1|.
TGTGCCAGCAGCTTATTTGAGGGCGACGGTGAAGCTTTCTTT
CASSLFEGDGEAFF
>TRBV7-2|TRBJ2-5|.
TGTGCCAGCAGCTTAGTAGTAGGGATGAGCGGAGAGACCCAGTACTTC
CASSLVVGMSGETQYF
>TRBV28|TRBJ2-5|.
TGTGCCAGCAGTCCCGCCCCGGCAGGAGCAGAGACCCAGTACTTC
CASSPAPAGAETQYF